The rows below give T cell receptor beta chains drawn from one sample of a study of T cells in Graves' hyperthyroidism and ophthalmopathy. TCRdb called the multiplex PCR reads again in MiXCR, with one record for every CDR3 protein. The repertoire includes approximately 400,000 distinct CDR3 sequences, about a fifth of them detected once, and about 4% sits in the top ten. The sample comprised blood. These receptors all stem from a woman aged 18 to 35 with Graves' hyperthyroidism. CDR3s include the opening cysteine and the closing phenylalanine or tryptophan. The D gene is left open where the match is weak. Only some rows state a clone size, as once, few, many or a class for expanded clones.

>TRBV4-2|17|TRBJ1-1|-|-
TGTGCCAGCAGCCGGCCCGGGACACTACTATCGAACACTGAAGCTTTCTTT
CASSRPGTLLSNTEAFF
>TRBV20-1|14|TRBJ2-5|TRBD2|many
TGCAGTGCTAGAGAAAGCGGGGGGGCAGAGACCCAGTACTTC
CSARESGGAETQYF
>TRBV6-1|15|TRBJ1-5|TRBD1|many
TGTGCCAGCAGGCAAAATCAGGGGGCCGGACAGCCCCAGCATTTT
CASRQNQGAGQPQHF
>TRBV2|14|TRBJ1-2|TRBD1|once
TGTGCCAGCAGTAAAGGACAGGGCCTCGCGGGCTACACCTTC
CASSKGQGLAGYTF
>TRBV20-1|16|TRBJ2-2|-|many
TGCAGTGCTAGAGACCCAGCCGGGACTCGGACCGGGGAGCTGTTTTTT
CSARDPAGTRTGELFF
>TRBV2|12|TRBJ2-7|-|many
TGTGCCAGCAGTTCCCCCCCCTACGAGCAGTACTTC
CASSSPPYEQYF
>TRBV6-2/TRBV6-3|14|TRBJ2-7|TRBD1|many
TGTGCCAGCAGTCCCACAGGGGAAATATACGAGCAGTACTTC
CASSPTGEIYEQYF
>TRBV2|15|TRBJ2-5|TRBD1|many
TGTGCCAGCAGCGATTTAGGACAGGCCCAAGAGACCCAGTACTTC
CASSDLGQAQETQYF
>TRBV27|16|TRBJ1-1|-|many
TGTGCCAGCAGTTTAACGGCAGGGAGGGGGAACACTGAAGCTTTCTTT
CASSLTAGRGNTEAFF
>TRBV18|14|TRBJ1-2|TRBD1|-
TGTGCCAGCTCATCCGACAGGGGCGTCGGTGGCTACACCTTC
CASSSDRGVGGYTF
>TRBV20-1|13|TRBJ2-2|-|many
TGCAGTGCTAGAGGATGGCGCACCGGGGAGCTGTTTTTT
CSARGWRTGELFF
>TRBV10-3|14|TRBJ2-7|-|many
TGTGCCATCAGTGTGGACATCCTGCCCTACGAGCAGTACTTC
CAISVDILPYEQYF
>TRBV6-1|15|TRBJ1-3|-|many
TGTGCCAGCAGTGCCGGCAGCCCCTCTGGAAACACCATATATTTT
CASSAGSPSGNTIYF
>TRBV5-1|15|TRBJ2-2|-|many
TGCGCCAGCAGAGGGGTGAGCCTTAACACCGGGGAGCTGTTTTTT
CASRGVSLNTGELFF
>TRBV11-2|14|TRBJ2-2|-|many
TGTGCCAGCAGCTTAGATCCGGGTAGCGGGGAGCTGTTTTTT
CASSLDPGSGELFF
>TRBV30|14|TRBJ1-5|TRBD1|-
TGTGCCTGGAGGACAGGGGGCGGGGAGCAGCCCCAGCATTTT
CAWRTGGGEQPQHF
>TRBV6-5|15|TRBJ2-7|-|many
TGTGCCCCCCCCCGGTGGGGGACGAGATACTACGAGCAGTACTTC
CAPPRWGTRYYEQYF
>TRBV6-1|11|TRBJ1-2|TRBD1|once
TGTGCCAGCAGATGGGACAGGGGCTACACCTTC
CASRWDRGYTF
>TRBV9|14|TRBJ1-2|TRBD1|many
TGTGCCAGCAGCAACCACAGGGGATGGGATGGCTACACCTTC
CASSNHRGWDGYTF
>TRBV30|14|TRBJ2-5|-|few
TGTGCCTGGAGCGGAAATACAGTACGAGAGACCCAGTACTTC
CAWSGNTVRETQYF
>TRBV2|13|TRBJ1-2|-|many
TGTGCCAGCAAGTGGGGGGACAACTATGGCTACACCTTC
CASKWGDNYGYTF
>TRBV6-5|15|TRBJ1-1|TRBD1|many
TGTGCCAGCAGTTACAGGGGGCTCATGAACACTGAAGCTTTCTTT
CASSYRGLMNTEAFF
>TRBV20-1|14|TRBJ1-2|TRBD1|many
TGCAGTGCTACATTACTAACAGGGGGCTATGGCTACACCTTC
CSATLLTGGYGYTF
>TRBV20-1|15|TRBJ2-5|-|many
TGCAGTGCTAGAGATCCCTCGGGAGATCAAGAGACCCAGTACTTC
CSARDPSGDQETQYF
>TRBV6-1|15|TRBJ2-7|TRBD2|many
TGTGCCAGCAGTGAATCTAGCGGGGGGGCGTACGAGCAGTACTTC
CASSESSGGAYEQYF
>TRBV12-3/TRBV12-4|13|TRBJ1-1|-|many
TGTGCCACTAACGTCCACGGAAACACTGAAGCTTTCTTT
CATNVHGNTEAFF
>TRBV30|12|TRBJ2-5|-|many
TGTGCCTGGAGTGTAAACCAAGAGACCCAGTACTTC
CAWSVNQETQYF
>TRBV3-1|21|TRBJ2-5|TRBD2|many
TGTGCCAGCAGCCAAGATCGAACAAGCGGGGGCGCGACTGATACCCAAGAGACCCAGTACTTC
CASSQDRTSGGATDTQETQYF
>TRBV6-1|16|TRBJ2-5|TRBD2|-
TGTGCCAGCTGGAGCGGGGTAGGAAGGGGCGGGGAGACCCAGTACTTC
CASWSGVGRGGETQYF
>TRBV7-8|15|TRBJ1-3|-|many
TGTGCCAGCAGCTTAATACCCTCCTCTGGAAACACCATATATTTT
CASSLIPSSGNTIYF
>TRBV5-4|15|TRBJ2-5|TRBD1|few
TGTGCCAGCAGCTTTTCTACAGGGGCGGAGGAGACCCAGTACTTC
CASSFSTGAEETQYF
>TRBV7-6|17|TRBJ1-2|TRBD1|many
TGTGCCAGCAGCTTGGGTGGACAGGGAATGGTCGGAACTGGCTACACCTTC
CASSLGGQGMVGTGYTF
>TRBV13|15|TRBJ2-2|-|-
TGTGCCAGCTCCGGGGCCTTAGCCTACACCGGGGAGCTGTTTTTT
CASSGALAYTGELFF
>TRBV2|19|TRBJ2-5|TRBD1|few
TGTGCCAGCAGGGTAAACCGGGACAGAGCTTTCGTGTACCAAGAGACCCAGTACTTC
CASRVNRDRAFVYQETQYF
>TRBV11-2|15|TRBJ1-1|TRBD1|many
TGTGCCAGCAGGTCCGACAGGGGCCGTGGGGCTGAAGCTTTCTTT
CASRSDRGRGAEAFF
>TRBV4-1|16|TRBJ2-7|-|many
TGCGCCAGCAGCCGTTCCCCCGTGGGAAATGTAGACGAGCAGTACTTC
CASSRSPVGNVDEQYF
>TRBV3-1|12|TRBJ2-5|-|many
TGTGCCAGCAGCCAAGATTGGGAGACCCAGTACTTC
CASSQDWETQYF
>TRBV6-2/TRBV6-3|17|TRBJ2-5|TRBD2|many
TGTGCCAGCAGTGACGGACTAGCGGGGAGTCTGCAAGAGACCCAGTACTTC
CASSDGLAGSLQETQYF